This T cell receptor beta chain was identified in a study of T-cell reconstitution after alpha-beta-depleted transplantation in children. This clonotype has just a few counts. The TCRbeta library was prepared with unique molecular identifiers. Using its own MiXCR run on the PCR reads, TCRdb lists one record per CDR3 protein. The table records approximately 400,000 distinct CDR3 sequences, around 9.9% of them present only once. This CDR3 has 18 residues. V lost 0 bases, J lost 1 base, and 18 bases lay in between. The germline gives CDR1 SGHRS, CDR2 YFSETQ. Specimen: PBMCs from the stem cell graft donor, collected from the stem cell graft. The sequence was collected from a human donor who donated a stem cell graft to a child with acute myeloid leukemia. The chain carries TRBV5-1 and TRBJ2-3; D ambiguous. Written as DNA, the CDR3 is TGCGCCAGCAGCTTGGCCAAGGGCTTCGGGTGGGGCACAGATACGCAGTATTTT. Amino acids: CASSLAKGFGWGTDTQYF.